This T cell receptor (beta chain) was sequenced for a study of T cells in Graves' hyperthyroidism and ophthalmopathy. Overall study findings and caveats: In the analysis, a 13 V-J model separated ophthalmopathy from stable hyperthyroidism.

The CDR3 sequence is 18 residues long. After removal of 2 bases from V and 6 bases from J, the junction contained 14 bases not matched to a gene. Germline V gives CDR1 SGHVS, CDR2 FQNEAQ. Regions amplified from RNA transcripts were the TCR beta CDR3 regions. TCR CDR3 regions were first amplified by RT-PCR with HTBI primers. Using its own MiXCR run on the multiplex PCR reads, TCRdb lists one record per CDR3 protein. The sample lists about 640,000 distinct CDR3 sequences, about 20% occurring once. Notes on this clonotype: Its antigen is unknown.

The chain couples TRBV7-8 to TRBJ1-5, with 9 positions matching TRBD1. Sample: blood. The receptor was isolated from a young man with Graves' ophthalmopathy. CDR3 amino acids: CASSLKAGTGILGQPQHF. CDR3 sequence (DNA): TGTGCCAGCAGCTTAAAGGCTGGGACAGGGATTTTGGGTCAGCCCCAGCATTTT.